Listed below are T cell receptor beta chains from one sample, sequenced in a study of immune evolution from preneoplasia to lung adenocarcinoma. The table came from immunoSEQ multiplex PCR; TCRdb's copy has only in-frame clones and leaves some out. The sample has around 10,000 clones, over 60% seen once. The sequenced material came from FFPE minimally invasive lung adenocarcinoma tissue. These receptors came from a person aged 70 to 85 with lung adenocarcinoma. Some clones in this sample may be carry-over from other donors' samples. Both conserved end residues are part of each CDR3. Each record gives: V gene, J gene, CDR3 protein.

v_call: TRBV6-6
j_call: TRBJ1-2
cdr3_aa: CASRAGDYGYTF

v_call: TRBV5-1
j_call: TRBJ2-7
cdr3_aa: CASSPRGESEQYF

v_call: TRBV7-2
j_call: TRBJ2-7
cdr3_aa: CASSKQGALYEQYF

v_call: TRBV29-1
j_call: TRBJ2-7
cdr3_aa: CSVLRQAPPYEQYF

v_call: TRBV19
j_call: TRBJ1-1
cdr3_aa: CASSISAWTGTHEAFF

v_call: TRBV28
j_call: TRBJ2-3
cdr3_aa: CASSLPSGLTDTQYF

v_call: TRBV10-3
j_call: TRBJ1-1
cdr3_aa: CAISDSHWAFF

v_call: TRBV19
j_call: TRBJ2-3
cdr3_aa: CASSNLLAGSTDTQYF

v_call: TRBV9
j_call: TRBJ2-3
cdr3_aa: CASSVAGAGDTQYF

v_call: TRBV9
j_call: TRBJ2-5
cdr3_aa: CASSVFVGDYQETQYF

v_call: TRBV5-6
j_call: TRBJ2-5
cdr3_aa: CASRSLAEETQYF

v_call: TRBV14
j_call: TRBJ2-3
cdr3_aa: CASSQDGWRDSDTQYF

v_call: TRBV7-3
j_call: TRBJ2-5
cdr3_aa: CASSSLSGETQYF

v_call: TRBV30
j_call: TRBJ1-2
cdr3_aa: CAWSLRGRGYGYTF

v_call: TRBV6-6
j_call: TRBJ2-7
cdr3_aa: CASSPDWESYEQYF

v_call: TRBV29-1
j_call: TRBJ1-5
cdr3_aa: CSVEKGAGQPQHF

v_call: TRBV2
j_call: TRBJ2-7
cdr3_aa: CASQKGVYEQYF

v_call: TRBV5-4
j_call: TRBJ1-1
cdr3_aa: CASSFRVEAHTEAFF

v_call: TRBV5-1
j_call: TRBJ1-2
cdr3_aa: CASSVQADDGYTF

v_call: TRBV7-9
j_call: TRBJ2-7
cdr3_aa: CASSLATGLGEQYF

v_call: TRBV19
j_call: TRBJ2-5
cdr3_aa: CASSRTSGVGETQYF

v_call: TRBV18
j_call: TRBJ2-1
cdr3_aa: CASSPPNQGSVNEQFF

v_call: TRBV5-6
j_call: TRBJ2-5
cdr3_aa: CASSPGEGYQETQYF

v_call: TRBV5-1
j_call: TRBJ1-1
cdr3_aa: CASSLGTLSMNTEAFF

v_call: TRBV9
j_call: TRBJ1-1
cdr3_aa: CASNQGRMNTEAFF

v_call: TRBV28
j_call: TRBJ2-5
cdr3_aa: CASSLGVGETQYF

v_call: TRBV28
j_call: TRBJ2-7
cdr3_aa: CASVTSGISSYEQYF

v_call: TRBV19
j_call: TRBJ2-1
cdr3_aa: CASSTLAGEQFF

v_call: TRBV5-1
j_call: TRBJ2-2
cdr3_aa: CASSSTGVTGELFF

v_call: TRBV13
j_call: TRBJ2-5
cdr3_aa: CASSSKGLAGGQETQYF

v_call: TRBV29-1
j_call: TRBJ1-1
cdr3_aa: CSVWGRGNTEAFF

v_call: TRBV11-3
j_call: TRBJ1-2
cdr3_aa: CASSPEKTGVPGYTF

v_call: TRBV9
j_call: TRBJ1-1
cdr3_aa: CASSVATGGRFEAFF

v_call: TRBV15
j_call: NA
cdr3_aa: CATSRDIASYEQYF

v_call: TRBV18
j_call: TRBJ2-1
cdr3_aa: CASSPGPSGHNEQFF

v_call: TRBV10-3
j_call: TRBJ2-2
cdr3_aa: CAISEVGPTGELFF

v_call: TRBV14
j_call: TRBJ2-7
cdr3_aa: CASKRDSNSYEQYF

v_call: TRBV29-1
j_call: TRBJ2-7
cdr3_aa: CSVEDVQTYEQYF

v_call: TRBV6-4
j_call: TRBJ2-1
cdr3_aa: CASSVAAGAYNEQFF

v_call: TRBV5-6
j_call: TRBJ1-1
cdr3_aa: CASSRRGAPGKGTEAFF

v_call: TRBV10-3
j_call: TRBJ1-2
cdr3_aa: CAIRSALNYGYTF

v_call: TRBV19
j_call: TRBJ2-1
cdr3_aa: CASKRSGSLYEQFF

v_call: TRBV6-6
j_call: TRBJ2-2
cdr3_aa: CASSYGGNTGELFF

v_call: TRBV29-1
j_call: TRBJ1-4
cdr3_aa: CSVDQGTNEKLFF

v_call: TRBV29-1
j_call: TRBJ1-1
cdr3_aa: CSVSGGPTEAFF

v_call: TRBV11-3
j_call: TRBJ2-7
cdr3_aa: CASSVHRDSYEQYF

v_call: TRBV7-3
j_call: TRBJ1-2
cdr3_aa: CASSPQGGLYGYTF

v_call: TRBV7-6
j_call: TRBJ1-1
cdr3_aa: CASRAKEGLNTEVFF

v_call: TRBV10-3
j_call: TRBJ1-4
cdr3_aa: CAISDTSANEKLFF

v_call: TRBV30
j_call: TRBJ1-2
cdr3_aa: CAWSVRTGGSGYTF

v_call: TRBV15
j_call: TRBJ1-1
cdr3_aa: CATHATDRVNTEAFF

v_call: TRBV10-1
j_call: TRBJ2-2
cdr3_aa: CASSLGSGELFF